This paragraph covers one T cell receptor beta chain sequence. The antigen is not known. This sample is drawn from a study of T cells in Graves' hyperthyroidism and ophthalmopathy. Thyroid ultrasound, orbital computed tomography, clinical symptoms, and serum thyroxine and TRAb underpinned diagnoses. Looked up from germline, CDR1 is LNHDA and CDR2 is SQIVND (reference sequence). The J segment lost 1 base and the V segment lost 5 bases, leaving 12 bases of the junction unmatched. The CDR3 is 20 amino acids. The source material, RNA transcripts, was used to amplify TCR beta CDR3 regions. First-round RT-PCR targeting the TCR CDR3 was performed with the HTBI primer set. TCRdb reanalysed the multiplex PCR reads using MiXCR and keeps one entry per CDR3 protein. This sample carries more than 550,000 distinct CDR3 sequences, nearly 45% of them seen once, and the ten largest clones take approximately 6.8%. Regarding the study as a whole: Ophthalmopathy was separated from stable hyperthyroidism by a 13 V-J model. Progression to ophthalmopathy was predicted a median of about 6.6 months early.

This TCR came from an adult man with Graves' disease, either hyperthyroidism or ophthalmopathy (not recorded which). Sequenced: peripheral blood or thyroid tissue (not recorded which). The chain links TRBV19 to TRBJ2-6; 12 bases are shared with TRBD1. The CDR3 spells CASSAWDRGHEGSGANVLTF. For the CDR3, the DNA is TGTGCCAGTAGTGCTTGGGACAGGGGGCATGAGGGGTCTGGGGCCAACGTCCTGACTTTC.